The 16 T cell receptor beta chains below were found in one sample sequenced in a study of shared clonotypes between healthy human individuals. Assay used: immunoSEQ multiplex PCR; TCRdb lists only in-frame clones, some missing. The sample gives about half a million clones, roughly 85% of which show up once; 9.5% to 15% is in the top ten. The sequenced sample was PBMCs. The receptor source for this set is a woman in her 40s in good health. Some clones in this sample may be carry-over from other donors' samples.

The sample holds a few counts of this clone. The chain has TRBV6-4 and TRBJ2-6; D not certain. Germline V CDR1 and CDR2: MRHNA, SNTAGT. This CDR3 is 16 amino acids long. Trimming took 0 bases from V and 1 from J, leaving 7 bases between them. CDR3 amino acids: CASSDSGASGANVLTF. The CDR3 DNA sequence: TGTGCCAGCAGTGACTCGGGCGCGTCTGGGGCCAACGTCCTGACTTTC.

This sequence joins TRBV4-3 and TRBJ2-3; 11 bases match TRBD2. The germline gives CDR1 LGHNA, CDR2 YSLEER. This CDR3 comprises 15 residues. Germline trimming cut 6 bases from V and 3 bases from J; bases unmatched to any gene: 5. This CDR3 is CASSRSGRGTDTQYF. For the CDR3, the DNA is TGCGCCAGCAGTCGTAGCGGGAGGGGTACAGATACGCAGTATTTT.

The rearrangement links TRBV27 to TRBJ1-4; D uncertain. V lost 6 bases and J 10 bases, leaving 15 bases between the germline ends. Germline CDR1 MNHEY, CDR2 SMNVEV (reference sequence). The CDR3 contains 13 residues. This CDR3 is CASRPHKDGKLFF. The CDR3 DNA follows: TGTGCCAGCAGACCACATAAGGATGGAAAACTGTTTTTT.

The CDR3 here is CASSLGRAGGTDTQYF. Written as DNA, the CDR3 is TGTGCCAGCAGCTTAGGTCGGGCAGGGGGCACAGATACGCAGTATTTT. V is TRBV7-3 and J is TRBJ2-3; tentative D call: TRBD1 (6 bases). Germline CDR1 SGHTA, CDR2 FQGTGA. V lost 2 bases, J lost 1 base, and 13 bases lay in between. The CDR3 extends over 16 amino acids. The whole variable domain, remainder taken from reference TRBV7-3 and TRBJ2-3, is GAGVSQTPSNKVTEKGKYVELRCDPISGHTALYWYRQSLGQGPEFLIYFQGTGAADDSGLPNDRFFAVRPEGSVSTLKIQRTERGDSAVYLCASSLGRAGGTDTQYFGPGTRLTVL.

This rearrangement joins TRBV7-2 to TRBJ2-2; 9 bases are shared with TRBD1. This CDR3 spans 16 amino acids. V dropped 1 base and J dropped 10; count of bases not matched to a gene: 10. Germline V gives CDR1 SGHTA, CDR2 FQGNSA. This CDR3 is CASSLGAGTGSVELFF. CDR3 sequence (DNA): TGTGCCAGCAGCTTAGGGGCCGGGACAGGGTCCGTGGAGCTGTTTTTT.

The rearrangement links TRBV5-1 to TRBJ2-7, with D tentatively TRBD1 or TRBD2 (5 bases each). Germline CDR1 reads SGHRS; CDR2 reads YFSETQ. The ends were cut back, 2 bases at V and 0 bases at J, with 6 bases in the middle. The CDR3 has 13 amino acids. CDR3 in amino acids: CASSFGTSYEQYF. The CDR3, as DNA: TGCGCCAGCAGCTTCGGGACCTCCTACGAGCAGTACTTC.

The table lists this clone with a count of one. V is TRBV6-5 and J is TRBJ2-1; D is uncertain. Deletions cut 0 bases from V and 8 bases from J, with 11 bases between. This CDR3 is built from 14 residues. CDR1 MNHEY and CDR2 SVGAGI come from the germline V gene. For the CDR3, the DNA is TGTGCCAGCAGTTACTCGATACAGACTGATGAGCAGTTCTTC. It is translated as CASSYSIQTDEQFF.

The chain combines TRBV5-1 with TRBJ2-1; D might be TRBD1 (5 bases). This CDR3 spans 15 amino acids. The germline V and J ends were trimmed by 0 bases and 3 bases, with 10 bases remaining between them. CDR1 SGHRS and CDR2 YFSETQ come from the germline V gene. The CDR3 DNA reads TGCGCCAGCAGCTTGGACCAGGGATTCTACAATGAGCAGTTCTTC. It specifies CASSLDQGFYNEQFF.

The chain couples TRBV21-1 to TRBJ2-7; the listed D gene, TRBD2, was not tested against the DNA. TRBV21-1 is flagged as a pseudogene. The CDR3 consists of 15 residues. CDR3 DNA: TGTGCCAGCAGCACCGACGGGACTGTAGGGAACGAGCAGTACTTC. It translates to CASSTDGTVGNEQYF.

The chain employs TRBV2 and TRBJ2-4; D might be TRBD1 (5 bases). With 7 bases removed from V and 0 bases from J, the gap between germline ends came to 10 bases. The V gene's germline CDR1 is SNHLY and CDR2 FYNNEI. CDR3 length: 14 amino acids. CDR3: CASNSGIAKNIQYF. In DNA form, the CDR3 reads TGTGCCAGCAATTCAGGGATAGCCAAAAACATTCAGTACTTC.

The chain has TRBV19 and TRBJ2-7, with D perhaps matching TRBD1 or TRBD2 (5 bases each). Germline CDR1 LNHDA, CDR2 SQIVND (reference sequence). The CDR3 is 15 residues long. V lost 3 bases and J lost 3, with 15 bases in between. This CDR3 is CASSMGTTSNYEQYF. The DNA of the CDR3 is TGTGCCAGTAGTATGGGGACCACGTCCAACTACGAGCAGTACTTC.

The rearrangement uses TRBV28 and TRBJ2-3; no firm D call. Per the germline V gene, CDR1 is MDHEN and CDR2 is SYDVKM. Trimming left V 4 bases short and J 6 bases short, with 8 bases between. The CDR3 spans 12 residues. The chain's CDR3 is CASSSETDTQYF. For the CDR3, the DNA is TGTGCCAGCAGTTCAGAGACGGATACGCAGTATTTT.

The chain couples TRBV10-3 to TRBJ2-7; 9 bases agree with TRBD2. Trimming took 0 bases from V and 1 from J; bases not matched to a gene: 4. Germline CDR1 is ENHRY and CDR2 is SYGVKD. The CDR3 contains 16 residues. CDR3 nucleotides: TGTGCCATCAGTGAGTCGCGACTAGCGGATTCCTACGAGCAGTACTTC. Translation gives CAISESRLADSYEQYF.

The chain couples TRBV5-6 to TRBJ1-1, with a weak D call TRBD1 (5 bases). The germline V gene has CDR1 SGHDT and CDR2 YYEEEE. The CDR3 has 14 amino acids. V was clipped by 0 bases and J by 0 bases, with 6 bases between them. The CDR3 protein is CASSLGQMNTEAFF. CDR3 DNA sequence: TGTGCCAGCAGCTTGGGACAGATGAACACTGAAGCTTTCTTT.

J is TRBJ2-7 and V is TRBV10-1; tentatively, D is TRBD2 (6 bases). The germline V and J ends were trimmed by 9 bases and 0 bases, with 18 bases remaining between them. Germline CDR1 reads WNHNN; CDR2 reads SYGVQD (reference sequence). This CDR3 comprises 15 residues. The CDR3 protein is CASTGGGTSSYEQYF. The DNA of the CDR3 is TGCGCCAGTACCGGCGGCGGGACGAGCTCCTACGAGCAGTACTTC.

CDR3 protein: CASSPTDSDTGELFF. The CDR3 bases are TGTGCCAGCAGCCCGACGGACTCAGACACCGGGGAGCTGTTTTTT. The chain links TRBV7-2 to TRBJ2-2; D possibly corresponds to TRBD2 (5 bases). Germline lookup yields CDR1 SGHTA and CDR2 FQGNSA. V lost 5 bases and J 3 bases, leaving 13 bases between the germline ends. CDR3 length: 15 residues.